Listed below are T cell receptor beta chains from one sample, sequenced in a study of blood T cell repertoires in COVID-19. Method: immunoSEQ multiplex PCR; TCRdb's copy keeps in-frame clones and lacks some. The table lists approximately 28,000 clones, 90% to 95% of them singletons. Sample: peripheral blood. These receptors all come from a woman in her 70s with COVID-19, enrolled during active disease. CDR3s include the opening cysteine and the closing phenylalanine or tryptophan. D genes are given only for firm matches. Clone size is shown for a subset of rows, as once, few, many or a class of expanded clone.

size: once
D: TRBD1
J: TRBJ1-2
V: TRBV5-1
DNA: TGCGCCAGCAGCTTGGGACAGGGGTTTGAGGGCTACACCTTC
CDR3: CASSLGQGFEGYTF

size: .
D: .
J: TRBJ2-7
V: TRBV28
DNA: TGTGCCAGCACCGTTACAGAGAGCTCCTACGAGCAGTACTTC
CDR3: CASTVTESSYEQYF

size: .
D: .
J: TRBJ1-6
V: TRBV12-3/TRBV12-4
DNA: TGTGCCAGCAGTTTTTTCGGGAATTCACCCCTCCACTTT
CDR3: CASSFFGNSPLHF

size: .
D: TRBD1
J: TRBJ1-6
V: TRBV5-1
DNA: TGCGCCAGCAGCTTGACTCCCGGGACAGGGCGTAATTCACCCCTCCACTTT
CDR3: CASSLTPGTGRNSPLHF

size: once
D: .
J: TRBJ2-2
V: TRBV19
DNA: TGTGCCAGTAGTATCCCAAGGGGCGTCGGGGAGCTGTTTTTT
CDR3: CASSIPRGVGELFF

size: .
D: .
J: TRBJ1-5
V: TRBV19
DNA: TGTGCCAGTAGTATCTACAGCAAAGATCAGCCCCAGCATTTT
CDR3: CASSIYSKDQPQHF

size: .
D: TRBD2
J: TRBJ2-1
V: TRBV28
DNA: TGTGCCAGCAGCGCGCCGGGACTATCCTACAATGAGCAGTTCTTC
CDR3: CASSAPGLSYNEQFF

size: .
D: .
J: TRBJ1-3
V: TRBV18
DNA: TGTGCCAGCTCAACACAAACGGGTTTTGAAAACACCATATATTTT
CDR3: CASSTQTGFENTIYF

size: .
D: TRBD1
J: TRBJ1-2
V: TRBV18
DNA: TGTGCCAGCTCACCCGGGACAGGGGATTATGGCTACACCTTC
CDR3: CASSPGTGDYGYTF

size: .
D: TRBD1
J: TRBJ2-6
V: TRBV11-2
DNA: TGTGCCAGCAGCGTAACGACCGGGACAGCTGGGGCCAACGTCCTGACTTTC
CDR3: CASSVTTGTAGANVLTF

size: .
D: .
J: TRBJ1-3
V: TRBV5-8
DNA: TGTGCCAGCAGCTTGACACCGGGAAACACCATATATTTT
CDR3: CASSLTPGNTIYF

size: .
D: .
J: TRBJ2-7
V: TRBV28
DNA: TGTGCCAGCAGCAATCCCCCACCCAGTAACTCCTACGAGCAGTACTTC
CDR3: CASSNPPPSNSYEQYF

size: .
D: TRBD1
J: TRBJ1-6
V: TRBV27
DNA: TGTGCCAGCAGTTTATTGGGGGACAGTAATTCACCCCTCCACTTT
CDR3: CASSLLGDSNSPLHF

size: .
D: TRBD2
J: TRBJ2-3
V: TRBV5-1
DNA: TGCGCCAGCAGCTTGAGACTAGCGGGCTATACGCAGTATTTT
CDR3: CASSLRLAGYTQYF

size: .
D: TRBD1
J: TRBJ2-5
V: TRBV18
DNA: TGTGCCAGCTCACCCTGGAACCCGGGACAGGGTGTAGAGACCCAGTACTTC
CDR3: CASSPWNPGQGVETQYF

size: .
D: .
J: TRBJ1-2
V: TRBV15
DNA: TGTGCCACCAGCAGCGTCCACGACAGGAACTATGGCTACACCTTC
CDR3: CATSSVHDRNYGYTF

size: once
D: .
J: TRBJ1-3
V: TRBV16
DNA: TGTGCCAGCAGCCAATCCCAGACAGTGGGAAGCACCATATATTTT
CDR3: CASSQSQTVGSTIYF

size: .
D: .
J: TRBJ1-1
V: TRBV28
DNA: TGTGCCAGCAGTTTAGGACAGACGAGGGGCATGAACACTGAAGCTTTCTTT
CDR3: CASSLGQTRGMNTEAFF

size: .
D: TRBD2
J: TRBJ2-1
V: TRBV30
DNA: TGTGCCTGGGGCCCCGGGACTAGCGGAAACAATGAGCAGTTCTTC
CDR3: CAWGPGTSGNNEQFF

size: .
D: .
J: TRBJ2-7
V: TRBV10-3
DNA: TGTGCCATCAGTGAGAATATGAGGTTCTACGAGCAGTACTTC
CDR3: CAISENMRFYEQYF

size: .
D: .
J: TRBJ2-3
V: TRBV15
DNA: TGTGCCACCAGCAGAGATCTCTCTTTTATAGGCACAGATACGCAGTATTTT
CDR3: CATSRDLSFIGTDTQYF

size: .
D: .
J: TRBJ1-4
V: TRBV9
DNA: TGTGCCAGCAGCACCTGGAGCGAGACTAATGAAAAACTGTTTTTT
CDR3: CASSTWSETNEKLFF

size: .
D: TRBD1
J: TRBJ1-1
V: TRBV11-2
DNA: TGTGCCAGCAGCTTTGGGACAGGGGGTCGGGAAGCTTTCTTT
CDR3: CASSFGTGGREAFF

size: once
D: TRBD2
J: TRBJ2-1
V: TRBV6-4
DNA: TGTGCCAGCAGTCGAGAGCGGGAGGGTGAGCAGTTCTTC
CDR3: CASSREREGEQFF

size: .
D: .
J: TRBJ1-1
V: TRBV28
DNA: TGTGCCAGCAGTCTTTCCGGCGGTAACAGGTTAGCTACTTTCTTT
CDR3: CASSLSGGNRLATFF

size: .
D: TRBD2
J: TRBJ2-3
V: TRBV11-2
DNA: TGTGCCAGCAGCCGAATTAGCGGGAGGGCCTTGGATACGCAGTATTTT
CDR3: CASSRISGRALDTQYF

size: .
D: TRBD2
J: TRBJ2-2
V: TRBV9
DNA: TGTGCCAGCAGCCAGGGACTACCTAACACCGGGGAGCTGTTTTTT
CDR3: CASSQGLPNTGELFF

size: .
D: .
J: TRBJ2-7
V: TRBV6-5
DNA: TGTGCCAGCAGTTCGGCAGGTAGGCGCGAGCAGTACTTC
CDR3: CASSSAGRREQYF

size: .
D: TRBD1
J: TRBJ1-2
V: TRBV6-5
DNA: TGTGCCAGCAGTAGACAGGGCACAGGCTACACCTTC
CDR3: CASSRQGTGYTF

size: once
D: .
J: TRBJ1-1
V: TRBV30
DNA: TGTGCCTGGAGGGAACAGAAGTGGGCTTTCTTT
CDR3: CAWREQKWAFF

size: .
D: TRBD1
J: TRBJ1-1
V: TRBV19
DNA: TGTGCCAGTAGTAGACCCTCGGGACAGGGGAACCAGAACACTGAAGCTTTCTTT
CDR3: CASSRPSGQGNQNTEAFF

size: .
D: .
J: TRBJ1-6
V: TRBV5-8
DNA: TGTGCCAGCAGCTTCGGGTCCGGGAGCTCCTATAATTCACCCCTCCACTTT
CDR3: CASSFGSGSSYNSPLHF

size: .
D: .
J: TRBJ1-3
V: TRBV18
DNA: TGTGCCAGCTCATCCCCCCCAGGCACCATATATTTT
CDR3: CASSSPPGTIYF

size: .
D: .
J: TRBJ1-2
V: TRBV2
DNA: TGTGCCAGCAGGGTCCTCAGGGGCTATGGCTACACCTTC
CDR3: CASRVLRGYGYTF

size: .
D: TRBD1
J: TRBJ1-5
V: TRBV28
DNA: TGTGCCAGCAGTTTATGGGCAGGGGGCGAGAAAAATCAGCCCCAGCATTTT
CDR3: CASSLWAGGEKNQPQHF

size: .
D: .
J: TRBJ1-2
V: TRBV6-5
DNA: TGTGCCAGCAGTTACTCGATCCCCACTCGCTATGGCTACACCTTC
CDR3: CASSYSIPTRYGYTF